A single sample is the source of the 14 T cell receptor beta chains below, sequenced in a study of blood T cell repertoires in COVID-19. Profiled with immunoSEQ multiplex PCR; TCRdb holds only in-frame clones, not every one. Among 130,000 to 150,000 clones listed, around 85% were seen once. Sequences were obtained from PBMCs or T cells enriched from blood (not recorded which). Receptor source: a man aged 50 or older who had recovered from COVID-19.

The chain carries TRBV7-6 and TRBJ2-5; 7 nucleotides match TRBD2. With 2 bases clipped from V and 2 bases from J, the junction kept 5 bases outside the gene matches. The V gene's germline CDR1 is SGHVS and CDR2 FNYEAQ. The CDR3 length is 15 residues. CDR3 DNA: TGTGCCAGCAGCTTAACGACGGGGGGACAAGAGACCCAGTACTTC. It yields the protein CASSLTTGGQETQYF.

This clone occurred a few times. The chain links TRBV20-1 to TRBJ1-2, with 11 bases aligning to TRBD1. V gave up 3 bases and J gave up 5 bases; unmatched junction bases: 5. This CDR3 is built from 14 residues. Germline values: CDR1 DFQATT, CDR2 SNEGSKA (reference sequence). DNA for the CDR3: TGCAGTGCTAGTCTTGGGACAGGGGGTTATGGCTACACCTTC. Translation: CSASLGTGGYGYTF.

This chain links TRBV30 with TRBJ2-7, with a weak D call TRBD2 (6 bases). In germline, CDR1 is GTSNPN, CDR2 SVGIG (reference sequence). Deletions cut 0 bases from V and 4 bases from J, with 7 bases between. This CDR3 spans 12 amino acids. The CDR3 loop reads CAWSVGGYEQYF. CDR3 DNA sequence: TGTGCCTGGAGTGTCGGGGGTTACGAGCAGTACTTC.

This clone turned up a few times. The chain joins TRBV12-3 or TRBV12-4 to TRBJ1-3, with D possibly TRBD1 on 6 matching bases. Trimming cost V 5 bases and J 2 bases, with 7 bases left between them. The CDR3 extends over 13 amino acids. Here the CDR3 reads CASSRDTGNTIYF. The DNA for the CDR3 is TGTGCCAGCAGTCGGGACACTGGAAACACCATATATTTT.

The chain combines TRBV2 with TRBJ2-5, with 7 bases aligning to TRBD1. V gave up 4 bases and J gave up 4 bases; unmatched junction bases: 3. This CDR3 has 13 amino acids. Germline V gene lookup returns CDR1 SNHLY and CDR2 FYNNEI. Here the CDR3 DNA reads TGTGCCAGCAGTGTGACAGGGTTAGAGACCCAGTACTTC. This translates into CASSVTGLETQYF.

The gene calls are TRBV10-1 and TRBJ2-7, with 10 nucleotides matching TRBD2. This CDR3 has 14 residues. The J segment lost 6 bases and the V segment lost 0 bases, leaving 2 bases of the junction unmatched. The germline CDR1 and CDR2 sequences are WNHNN and SYGVQD (reference sequence). In DNA, the CDR3 is TGCGCCAGCAGTGAGTCAGGACTAGCGGTCGAGCAGTACTTC. Encoded protein: CASSESGLAVEQYF.

J is TRBJ1-6 and V is TRBV4-3, with D perhaps matching TRBD1 (6 bases). The CDR3 sequence is 15 residues long. V lost 0 bases and J 8 bases, leaving 11 bases between the germline ends. CDR1 and CDR2 (germline): LGHNA, YSLEER. This chain's CDR3 is CASSQDFGGHSPLHF. The CDR3 DNA sequence: TGCGCCAGCAGCCAAGATTTCGGGGGGCATTCACCCCTCCACTTT.

The chain recombines TRBV5-1 with TRBJ1-4; TRBD1 is a possible D gene (6 bases). V dropped 6 bases and J dropped 4 bases, with 16 bases sitting between them. The CDR3 runs to 15 residues. Germline V gene data show CDR1 as SGHRS and CDR2 as YFSETQ. This chain's CDR3 is CASTLRGGGNEKLFF. In DNA, the CDR3 is TGCGCCAGCACCCTCCGTGGGGGCGGTAATGAAAAACTGTTTTTT.

The rearrangement uses TRBV7-2 and TRBJ2-3; D call uncertain. The V gene lost 0 bases and the J gene lost 6 bases, with 13 bases spanning the gap. This CDR3 has 15 amino acids. Germline lookup yields CDR1 SGHTA and CDR2 FQGNSA. The CDR3 is CASSLAMARSDTQYF. The CDR3 DNA reads TGTGCCAGCAGCTTAGCCATGGCTAGATCGGATACGCAGTATTTT. The full variable domain, its missing parts supplied by reference TRBV7-2 and TRBJ2-3, is GAGVSQSPSNKVTEKGKDVELRCDPISGHTALYWYRQSLGQGLEFLIYFQGNSAPDKSGLPSDRFSAERTGGSVSTLTIQRTQQEDSAVYLCASSLAMARSDTQYFGPGTRLTVL.

The chain couples TRBV6-2 or TRBV6-3 to TRBJ1-5; D perhaps matches TRBD1 (5 bases). The CDR3 totals 15 residues. V lost 5 bases and J 1 base, leaving 12 bases between the germline ends. CDR1 is MNHEY, CDR2 SVGEGT, per germline. The CDR3 coding sequence is TGTGCCAGCAGTCGCCAGGGTGGAAGCAATCAGCCCCAGCATTTT. It is translated as CASSRQGGSNQPQHF.

The rearrangement uses TRBV12-3 or TRBV12-4 and TRBJ1-1; the match to TRBD1 covers 7 bases. This CDR3 has 12 residues. The junction had 5 bases not matched to a gene; V was cut back by 2 bases and J by 11 bases. CDR3 region: CASSLTARGAFF. The CDR3, as DNA: TGTGCCAGCAGTTTAACAGCCAGGGGGGCTTTCTTT.

The CDR3 DNA sequence: TGTGCCAGCTCAGTGGGGACAGGGCCGACCTACGAGCAGTACTTC. Its translation: CASSVGTGPTYEQYF. The V call is TRBV18, the J call TRBJ2-7; TRBD1 matches 9 bases. CDR3 length: 15 amino acids. Germline assignment: CDR1 KGHSH and CDR2 LQKENI. With 5 bases clipped from V and 2 bases from J, the junction kept 7 bases outside the gene matches.

This chain connects TRBV7-2 to TRBJ2-5; no definite D call. Trimming shortened V by 4 bases and J by 5 bases, and 11 bases separated the two germline ends. In germline, CDR1 is SGHTA, CDR2 FQGNSA. This CDR3 spans 13 amino acids. This chain's CDR3 is CASSSSSRETQYF. The CDR3 nucleotides are TGTGCCAGCAGCTCTTCTAGTCGGGAGACCCAGTACTTC.

The V gene is TRBV7-6, the J gene TRBJ2-1; D is perhaps TRBD2 (5 bases). The germline CDR1 and CDR2 sequences are SGHVS and FNYEAQ. The V end was cut by 2 bases, the J end by 4 bases, with 9 bases between. This CDR3 is built from 14 residues. The CDR3 reads CASSLQDFYNEQFF. As DNA, the CDR3 is TGTGCCAGCAGCTTACAGGACTTTTACAATGAGCAGTTCTTC.